This TCR beta chain is drawn from a study of OX40 agonist ivuxolimab in advanced cancers. Study details: Ivuxolimab is an agonistic anti-OX40 (CD134) antibody, and patients were treated with it. Study-level results: CD8+ T cells averaged more expanded clones than CD4+.

Comment on this clone: Antigen: not known.

Deletions cut 0 bases from V and 7 bases from J, with 9 bases between. This CDR3 contains 13 residues. Only in-frame clones appear in the TCRdb table, and some are missing; sequencing was by immunoSEQ multiplex PCR. Of 35,000 to 40,000 clones listed, about three quarters are singletons. Here the sequenced sample was CD4+ or CD8+ T cells sorted from blood, taken in a trial of the OX40 agonist ivuxolimab. The chain links TRBV23-1 to TRBJ1-1; D uncertain. TRBV23-1 falls under the ORF class, with uncertain function. This receptor was identified in an adult with an advanced solid tumor such as melanoma, head and neck, liver or kidney cancer. CDR3 coding DNA: TGCGCCAGCAGTCAATCGGGCAGAGATGAAGCTTTCTTT. Encoded protein: CASSQSGRDEAFF.